Each of the 10 T cell receptor beta chains below was sequenced from the same sample in a study of T cell repertoires in cytomegalovirus infection. TCRdb processed the reads anew with MiXCR; each CDR3 protein has one entry. The sample contains around 260,000 distinct CDR3 sequences, around 25% of which appear only once. Sequenced: PBMCs. These receptor sequences come from a human donor in good health (CMV status not recorded). Some clones in this sample may be carry-over from other donors' samples.

This clonotype was seen repeatedly, ten times or more. V is TRBV6-5 and J is TRBJ2-1; tentatively, D is TRBD2 (5 bases). Germline V gene sequence: CDR1 MNHEY, CDR2 SVGAGI. V was pared by 3 bases and J by 0 bases, with 9 bases between. CDR3 size: 15 residues. In DNA form, the CDR3 reads TGTGCCAGCAGTTATCGTGGGAGCTCCTACAATGAGCAGTTCTTC. Residues: CASSYRGSSYNEQFF.

The chain has TRBV4-1 and TRBJ1-2; unclear D gene. The V and J ends lost 1 base and 8 bases respectively, with 11 bases between them. CDR3 length: 13 residues. The germline V gene encodes CDR1 MGHRA and CDR2 YSYEKL. CDR3 protein: CASSQVLGGGYTF. Here the CDR3 DNA reads TGCGCCAGCAGCCAAGTTCTGGGCGGGGGCTACACCTTC.

This clonotype occurred a few times. The genes are TRBV28 and TRBJ2-5, with a possible D match to TRBD2 (9 bases). Trimming shortened V by 7 bases and J by 5 bases, and 23 bases separated the two germline ends. This CDR3 region has 16 residues. CDR1 and CDR2 from the germline V gene are MDHEN and SYDVKM. CDR3 amino acids: CASTLRGRGGGETQYF. In DNA form, the CDR3 reads TGTGCCAGCACCCTCAGGGGGCGGGGGGGCGGGGAGACCCAGTACTTC. Full variable domain (rest looked up from reference TRBV28 and TRBJ2-5): DVKVTQSSRYLVKRTGEKVFLECVQDMDHENMFWYRQDPGLGLRLIYFSYDVKMKEKGDIPEGYSVSREKKERFSLILESASTNQTSMYLCASTLRGRGGGETQYFGPGTRLLVL.

At least ten counts were recorded for this clonotype. V usage is TRBV6-5 and J usage is TRBJ1-6; no clear D. Trimming cost V 3 bases and J 9 bases, with 12 bases left between them. CDR1 is MNHEY and CDR2 is SVGAGI in the germline V gene. The CDR3 runs to 14 residues. The CDR3 is CASSYLTGVSPLHF. CDR3 in DNA: TGTGCCAGCAGTTATTTGACTGGGGTTTCACCCCTCCACTTT.

Worth noting for this clonotype: This may arise from a read error, as a much more abundant clone is one base away. This chain joins TRBV11-2 and TRBJ2-7; D may be TRBD2 (5 bases). Germline CDR1 and CDR2: SGHAT and FQNNGV. V was clipped by 0 bases and J by 3 bases, with 12 bases between them. This CDR3 has 15 amino acids. The CDR3 bases are TGTGCCAGCAGCTTAGATCCTAGCAGACGCTACGAGCAGTACTTC. Protein product: CASSLDPSRRYEQYF.

This clonotype was found many times. The J gene is TRBJ1-2, the V gene TRBV7-9, with 9 bases matching TRBD1. The CDR3 consists of 14 residues. V lost 0 bases to trimming and J lost 5 bases; unmatched junction nucleotides: 1. Germline loops: CDR1 SEHNR, CDR2 FQNEAQ (reference sequence). As DNA, the CDR3 is TGTGCCAGCAGCTTAGCGGACAGGGGATATGGCTACACCTTC. It encodes CASSLADRGYGYTF.

This clonotype showed up just a few times. V usage is TRBV6-6 and J usage is TRBJ2-1; 8 bases line up with TRBD2. CDR3 size: 14 residues. The ends lost 7 bases at V and 3 bases at J; junction bases unmatched: 5. From germline, CDR1 is MNHNY and CDR2 SVGAGI (reference sequence). CDR3 coding DNA: TGTGCCAGCATAAAAAGCGGGAGCTACAATGAGCAGTTCTTC. It codes for CASIKSGSYNEQFF.

The chain couples TRBV20-1 to TRBJ2-5, with TRBD1 matching 7 bases. Germline CDR1 and CDR2: DFQATT and SNEGSKA (reference sequence). CDR3 length: 13 amino acids. CDR3 DNA: TGCAGAGCAACTGGGACAGACCAAGAGACCCAGTACTTC. This translates into CRATGTDQETQYF.

The chain couples TRBV29-1 to TRBJ1-1, with unresolved D. From germline, CDR1 is SQVTM and CDR2 ANQGSEA. This CDR3 comprises 10 residues. The germline V and J ends were trimmed by 3 bases and 7 bases, with 6 bases remaining between them. The CDR3 nucleotides are TGCAGCGTTGATACAGATGAAGCTTTCTTT. Translated, it gives CSVDTDEAFF.

The rearrangement uses TRBV19 and TRBJ2-4, with 10 bases identical to TRBD2. The germline gives CDR1 LNHDA, CDR2 SQIVND (reference sequence). The CDR3 totals 17 residues. Trimming took 4 bases from V and 7 from J; bases not matched to a gene: 13. Written as DNA, the CDR3 is TGTGCCAGTAGTACCGGGACTAGCGTCCATTGGGAGAACATTCAGTACTTC. The encoded protein is CASSTGTSVHWENIQYF.